The next 31 T cell receptor beta chains were all read from a single sample in a study of cytomegalovirus exposure and HLA in healthy donors. Both 60 Vbeta primers and 13 Jbeta primers went into the PCR. Using immunoSEQ multiplex PCR, the repertoire was profiled, and TCRdb retains in-frame clones only, with some absent. Among tens of thousands of clones, approximately 82% were seen once, and the ten largest hold 2% to 2.5%. The sequencing input was PBMCs. These receptors were obtained from a man aged 40-49 years in good health and CMV-seronegative.

This clone came up once. The gene calls are TRBV7-6 and TRBJ2-7; the D gene is possibly TRBD2 (6 bases). The germline V gene has CDR1 SGHVS and CDR2 FNYEAQ. This CDR3 has 13 residues. V was shortened by 5 bases and J by 6 bases, with 14 bases between the two germline ends. CDR3 sequence (DNA): TGTGCCAGCAGCCGAGGGCCCGGGGGCGAGCAGTACTTC. It specifies CASSRGPGGEQYF.

The rearrangement joins TRBV5-1 to TRBJ2-7, with a possible D match to TRBD2 (5 bases). Germline V gene data show CDR1 as SGHRS and CDR2 as YFSETQ. Trimming shortened V by 4 bases and J by 5 bases, and 13 bases separated the two germline ends. This CDR3 spans 13 amino acids. This CDR3 reads CASSPTSTHEQYF. The CDR3 coding sequence is TGCGCCAGCAGCCCTACTAGTACCCACGAGCAGTACTTC.

The rearrangement uses TRBV2 and TRBJ1-2, with no clear D. Germline V gives CDR1 SNHLY, CDR2 FYNNEI. V was clipped by 6 bases and J by 9 bases, with 11 bases between them. This CDR3 comprises 11 residues. CDR3 in amino acids: CASSDWQSYTF. The DNA of the CDR3 is TGTGCCAGCAGCGACTGGCAGAGCTACACCTTC.

V gene TRBV7-9 combines with J gene TRBJ2-5; D gene unclear. Germline V gene lookup returns CDR1 SEHNR and CDR2 FQNEAQ (reference sequence). The V end was cut by 3 bases, the J end by 3 bases, with 11 bases between. The CDR3 has 14 amino acids. The CDR3 protein is CASSLGRPKETQYF. As DNA, the CDR3 is TGTGCCAGCAGCTTGGGCAGGCCCAAAGAGACCCAGTACTTC.

V usage is TRBV6-1 and J usage is TRBJ1-6; no clear D. V was cut by 2 bases and J by 8 bases, with 10 bases left in between. Germline V CDR1 and CDR2: MNHNS, SASEGT. The CDR3 runs 14 residues. The CDR3 region has the DNA TGTGCCAGCAGTGAAACAGTTTCGCATTCACCCCTCCACTTT. As protein: CASSETVSHSPLHF.

This chain connects TRBV28 to TRBJ1-6; the match to TRBD1 covers 7 bases. The CDR3 is made up of 16 amino acids. The J segment lost 4 bases and the V segment lost 5 bases, leaving 8 bases of the junction unmatched. CDR1 MDHEN and CDR2 SYDVKM come from the germline V gene. The CDR3 DNA follows: TGTGCCAGCAGTACCCGACAGGGACGTTATAATTCACCCCTCCACTTT. This encodes CASSTRQGRYNSPLHF. The complete variable domain, with remaining parts taken from reference TRBV28 and TRBJ1-6, reads DVKVTQSSRYLVKRTGEKVFLECVQDMDHENMFWYRQDPGLGLRLIYFSYDVKMKEKGDIPEGYSVSREKKERFSLILESASTNQTSMYLCASSTRQGRYNSPLHFGNGTRLTVT.

This clone was observed a single time. The gene calls are TRBV5-6 and TRBJ1-2, with TRBD1 matching over 8 bases. CDR1 and CDR2 (germline): SGHDT, YYEEEE. The J segment lost 3 bases and the V segment lost 4 bases, leaving 5 bases of the junction unmatched. The CDR3 totals 14 residues. The CDR3 DNA sequence: TGTGCCAGCAGCCTGACAGGGGCCGACTATGGCTACACCTTC. Translating gives CASSLTGADYGYTF. The full variable domain, its missing parts supplied by reference TRBV5-6 and TRBJ1-2, is DAGVTQSPTHLIKTRGQQVTLRCSPKSGHDTVSWYQQALGQGPQFIFQYYEEEERQRGNFPDRFSGHQFPNYSSELNVNALLLGDSALYLCASSLTGADYGYTFGSGTRLTVV.

V usage is TRBV28 and J usage is TRBJ2-2; 8 bases map to TRBD2. There are 15 residues in the CDR3. V gave up 6 bases and J gave up 4 bases; unmatched junction bases: 7. The germline gives CDR1 MDHEN, CDR2 SYDVKM. The DNA for the CDR3 is TGTGCCAGCAGCCGAGCGGGAGCGATCACCGGGGAGCTGTTTTTT. Translated: CASSRAGAITGELFF.

This clone was observed a handful of times. The V and J genes are TRBV6-4 and TRBJ1-1, with D perhaps matching TRBD1 (6 bases). The germline V and J ends were trimmed by 5 bases and 1 base, with 8 bases remaining between them. Germline values: CDR1 MRHNA, CDR2 SNTAGT. This CDR3 has 13 residues. In DNA, the CDR3 is TGTGCCAGCAGTTCGACAGGGAACACTGAAGCTTTCTTT. Its protein is CASSSTGNTEAFF.

This clone was observed a handful of times. The V and J genes are TRBV6-5 and TRBJ2-2, with 7 nucleotides matching TRBD2. Trimming took 6 bases from V and 3 from J; bases not matched to a gene: 1. Germline CDR1 is MNHEY and CDR2 is SVGAGI. The length of the CDR3 is 13 residues. In nucleotides, the CDR3 is TGTGCCAGCAGACGGGGGGACACCGGGGAGCTGTTTTTT. Translation gives CASRRGDTGELFF.

CDR3 in DNA: TGTGCCAGCAGCATAGACAGGTTAGGCTATGGCTACACCTTC. The encoded protein is CASSIDRLGYGYTF. V gene TRBV7-4 combines with J gene TRBJ1-2, with D possibly TRBD1 on 6 matching bases. Germline V gene data show CDR1 as SGHVT and CDR2 as SQSDAQ. The CDR3 has 14 residues. Trimming shortened V by 5 bases and J by 4 bases, and 14 bases separated the two germline ends. The whole variable domain, filled in from reference TRBV7-4 and TRBJ1-2, reads GAGVSQSPRYKVAKRGRDVALRCDSISGHVTLYWYRQTLGQGSEVLTYSQSDAQRDKSGRPSGRFSAERPERSVSTLKIQRTEQGDSAVYLCASSIDRLGYGYTFGSGTRLTVV.

The chain links TRBV6-1 to TRBJ1-5, with 9 bases aligning to TRBD1. The CDR3 covers 17 residues. Germline lookup yields CDR1 MNHNS and CDR2 SASEGT. V lost 3 bases, J lost 1 base, and 7 bases stayed unmatched. This chain's CDR3 is CASSDRTGVYSNQPQHF. The CDR3 DNA is TGTGCCAGCAGTGACCGGACAGGGGTATACAGCAATCAGCCCCAGCATTTT.

V usage is TRBV7-9 and J usage is TRBJ1-2, with 8 bases aligning to TRBD1. The CDR3 extends over 15 amino acids. V lost 5 bases, J lost 2 bases, and 7 bases stayed unmatched. CDR1 is SEHNR, CDR2 FQNEAQ, per germline (reference sequence). The CDR3 is CASSPGTGKNYGYTF. The DNA of the CDR3 is TGTGCCAGCAGCCCCGGGACAGGCAAGAACTATGGCTACACCTTC.

This clone was seen a few times. The chain has TRBV21-1 and TRBJ1-1; TRBD1 is the table's D call, not checked against the DNA. TRBV21-1 is classified as a pseudogene. The CDR3 is made up of 15 amino acids. CDR3 DNA sequence: TGTGCCAGCAGCAGCCTCGGACAGGGTTGGTCTGAAGCTTTCTTT. Translating it yields CASSSLGQGWSEAFF.

CDR3 in amino acids: CASSAGTIEVGELFF. As DNA, the CDR3 is TGTGCCAGCAGTGCCGGGACTATCGAGGTCGGGGAGCTGTTTTTT. The chain employs TRBV6-1 and TRBJ2-2; TRBD2 matches at 7 bases. V lost 4 bases and J lost 7; bases outside the gene matches: 9. The CDR3 loop spans 15 amino acids. The germline CDR1 and CDR2 sequences are MNHNS and SASEGT.

This chain uses TRBV11-1 with TRBJ2-2; TRBD1 aligns across 8 bases. Germline CDR1 reads SGHAT; CDR2 reads FQDESV (reference sequence). The CDR3 is 16 residues long. The V and J ends lost 5 bases and 7 bases, in that order; junction bases with no gene match: 12. CDR3: CASSRQGQGRSGELFF. CDR3 coding DNA: TGTGCCAGCAGCAGACAGGGGCAGGGTCGGAGCGGGGAGCTGTTTTTT.

The table lists this clone with a few counts. This rearrangement joins TRBV5-1 to TRBJ1-6; 8 bases are a match to TRBD1. Germline lookup yields CDR1 SGHRS and CDR2 YFSETQ. This CDR3 is built from 14 residues. Trimming took 5 bases from V and 6 from J; bases not matched to a gene: 4. DNA of the CDR3: TGCGCCAGCAGACCCGACAGGGGTAATTCACCCCTCCACTTT. Amino acid sequence: CASRPDRGNSPLHF.

The chain uses TRBV6-5 and TRBJ2-7; possibly TRBD2 for D (5 bases). The V gene's germline CDR1 is MNHEY and CDR2 SVGAGI. Trimming shortened V by 6 bases and J by 6 bases, and 18 bases separated the two germline ends. This CDR3 region has 14 residues. The DNA of the CDR3 is TGTGCCAGCAGAATGACGGGAACCCCCTCCGAGCAGTACTTC. Its protein product is CASRMTGTPSEQYF.

This chain uses TRBV11-3 with TRBJ2-2; 9 bases agree with TRBD1. Germline loops: CDR1 SGHNT, CDR2 YENEEA. V shed 4 bases and J 3 bases; nucleotides not matched to a gene: 3. The CDR3 sequence is 15 residues long. The CDR3 DNA sequence: TGTGCCAGCAGCTCCGGGACAGGGTACACCGGGGAGCTGTTTTTT. This codes for CASSSGTGYTGELFF.

This clone showed up just a few times. The chain links TRBV19 to TRBJ1-2; D is perhaps TRBD1 (6 bases). V was pared by 10 bases and J by 4 bases, with 13 bases between. Germline CDR1 and CDR2: LNHDA and SQIVND (reference sequence). The CDR3 is 12 residues long. The CDR3 DNA reads as TGTGCCACCTCGGACAGCCTCTATGGCTACACCTTC. Encoded protein: CATSDSLYGYTF.

This CDR3 is CASSLLSDEQFF. CDR3 nucleotide sequence: TGTGCCAGCAGCCTCCTTAGCGACGAGCAGTTCTTC. The chain employs TRBV7-9 and TRBJ2-1; TRBD2 is a possible D gene (5 bases). CDR3 length equals 12 residues. Germline V gene data show CDR1 as SEHNR and CDR2 as FQNEAQ (reference sequence). Trimming removed 5 bases from V and 10 bases from J, with 12 bases in between. The variable domain in full, completed from reference TRBV7-9 and TRBJ2-1, reads DTGVSQNPRHKITKRGQNVTFRCDPISEHNRLYWYRQTLGQGPEFLTYFQNEAQLEKSRLLSDRFSAERPKGSFSTLEIQRTEQGDSAMYLCASSLLSDEQFFGPGTRLTVL.

The chain has TRBV9 and TRBJ2-4, with TRBD1 as a possible D gene (5 bases). V was pared by 0 bases and J by 3 bases, with 13 bases between. This CDR3 has 16 amino acids. Germline V gene lookup returns CDR1 SGDLS and CDR2 YYNGEE. CDR3 bases: TGTGCCAGCAGCGTAGCAGAAGGGGAAGGCAAAAACATTCAGTACTTC. Translation: CASSVAEGEGKNIQYF.

The chain employs TRBV28 and TRBJ2-7; 9 positions match TRBD1. Germline V CDR1 and CDR2: MDHEN, SYDVKM. With V trimmed by 4 bases and J by 6 bases, 16 bases remained unmatched. The CDR3 is 17 amino acids. The CDR3 loop is CASSSSAGTGTSREQYF. The CDR3 DNA reads TGTGCCAGCAGTTCGTCTGCCGGGACAGGGACCTCCCGCGAGCAGTACTTC.

The chain combines TRBV5-1 with TRBJ2-7, with 9 bases that match TRBD1. V lost 2 bases, J lost 3 bases, and 3 bases stayed unmatched. Germline lookup yields CDR1 SGHRS and CDR2 YFSETQ. CDR3 length: 14 amino acids. CDR3 in amino acids: CASSLGQGFYEQYF. Here the CDR3 DNA reads TGCGCCAGCAGCTTAGGACAGGGGTTCTACGAGCAGTACTTC.

The V and J genes are TRBV18 and TRBJ2-1, with 11 bases that match TRBD2. The germline gives CDR1 KGHSH, CDR2 LQKENI. With V trimmed by 5 bases and J by 8 bases, 5 bases remained unmatched. The CDR3 totals 14 residues. The CDR3 region is CASSVTSGSDEQFF. Here the CDR3 DNA reads TGTGCCAGCTCAGTCACTAGCGGGAGCGATGAGCAGTTCTTC.

The chain couples TRBV5-1 to TRBJ1-4, with D maybe TRBD1 (5 bases). Germline assignment: CDR1 SGHRS and CDR2 YFSETQ. Trimming stripped 4 bases from V and 0 bases from J, with 10 bases between. This CDR3 region has 15 residues. The DNA for the CDR3 is TGCGCCAGCAGCCAAGACAGTGCAACTAATGAAAAACTGTTTTTT. Protein: CASSQDSATNEKLFF.

The chain carries TRBV6-5 and TRBJ1-2; 8 bases agree with TRBD1. The V gene's germline CDR1 is MNHEY and CDR2 SVGAGI. V trimming: 6 bases; J trimming: 2 bases; junction bases outside the gene matches: 5. The CDR3 is 14 amino acids. CDR3 sequence (DNA): TGTGCCAGCAGCCAGGGGGCCAGGAACTATGGCTACACCTTC. Amino acids: CASSQGARNYGYTF.

The rearrangement uses TRBV4-1 and TRBJ2-5, with TRBD2 matching 8 bases. Trimming at V came to 5 bases and at J to 1 base, leaving 3 bases not matched to a gene. Germline V lookup: CDR1 MGHRA, CDR2 YSYEKL. The CDR3 runs to 14 residues. As DNA, the CDR3 is TGCGCCAGCAGCTTCGGGGGGGCCCAAGAGACCCAGTACTTC. Amino acid sequence: CASSFGGAQETQYF.

A single count supports this clone. The rearrangement uses TRBV6-6 and TRBJ2-7, with D possibly TRBD2 on 5 matching bases. The CDR3 runs to 12 residues. V lost 2 bases and J lost 7, with 9 bases in between. Germline CDR1 reads MNHNY; CDR2 reads SVGAGI (reference sequence). CDR3 sequence reads: CASSYLAEEQYF. Here the CDR3 DNA reads TGTGCCAGCAGTTACCTAGCCGAGGAGCAGTACTTC.

This clone came up a few times. This chain joins TRBV10-1 and TRBJ1-6; D not resolved. Germline CDR1 and CDR2: WNHNN and SYGVQD (reference sequence). The CDR3 length is 13 residues. V was pared by 2 bases and J by 10 bases, with 9 bases between. The CDR3 reads CASSEVLRSPLHF. CDR3 nucleotides: TGCGCCAGCAGTGAGGTGCTTCGGTCACCCCTCCACTTT.

The chain combines TRBV5-8 with TRBJ2-7; 7 nucleotides match TRBD2. CDR1 and CDR2 from the germline V gene are SGHTS and YDEGEE. The V segment lost 0 bases and the J segment 4 bases; nucleotides outside the gene matches: 10. The CDR3 loop spans 16 amino acids. CDR3 coding DNA: TGTGCCAGCAGCTTGGCCGTAGTAGCGGGCGGGTACGAGCAGTACTTC. Translation gives CASSLAVVAGGYEQYF. The full variable domain, in which reference TRBV5-8 and TRBJ2-7 provide the parts outside the CDR3, is EAGVTQSPTHLIKTRGQQATLRCSPISGHTSVYWYQQALGLGLQFLLWYDEGEERNRGNFPPRFSGRQFPNYSSELNVNALELEDSALYLCASSLAVVAGGYEQYFGPGTRLTVT.